Reported below is one TCR beta chain. Per the germline V gene, CDR1 is MNHEY and CDR2 is SMNVEV (reference sequence). This CDR3 is built from 16 residues. V lost 5 bases, J lost 2 bases, and 19 bases lay in between. The sample belongs to a study of control samples from healthy donors and cancer patients. Method: immunoSEQ multiplex PCR; TCRdb's copy keeps in-frame clones and lacks some. This table has 80,000 to 100,000 clones, roughly 92% appearing once. The source of this sequence is a human donor in good health. The donor label of this sample is uncertain. The rearrangement uses TRBV27 and TRBJ2-7; D may be TRBD2 (5 bases). Sample: blood. CDR3 sequence reads: CASSHLLFGKPYEQYF. CDR3 nucleotides: TGTGCCAGCAGTCATCTCCTTTTCGGGAAGCCCTACGAGCAGTACTTC.